Detailed here is one TCR beta chain. No antigen is known for it. A single base separates this from a much larger clone, so it may be a read error. These data come from a study of T cell repertoires in cytomegalovirus infection. Study overall: HLA-B-restricted CMV epitopes that are well studied were used alongside recently identified HLA-C-restricted ones. TCR beta signatures that were public indicated CMV infection and matching HLA type. Study-wide findings and caveats: In two of eight donors, the top clonotype was HLA-C-restricted CMV-specific. Cumulative frequency of public TCR beta families picked out carriers of CMV plus the relevant HLA.

CDR1 is SEHNR, CDR2 FQNEAQ, per germline (reference sequence). Trimming removed 4 bases from V and 1 base from J; junction bases left unmatched: 7. CDR3 length: 16 amino acids. TCRdb reanalysed the reads using MiXCR and keeps one entry per CDR3 protein. This repertoire shows 830,000 or so distinct CDR3 sequences, approximately 29% found once; its top ten account for around an eighth. This specimen was cultured CD8+ T cells from PBMCs, taken from culture after CMV antigen stimulation. J is TRBJ2-3 and V is TRBV7-9, with TRBD2 matching 8 bases. This clonotype was sampled from a human donor in good health (CMV status not recorded). Some clones in this sample may be carry-over from other donors' samples. CDR3 in amino acids: CASSSRGREGTDTQYF. DNA for the CDR3: TGTGCCAGCAGCTCCCGGGGGCGGGAGGGCACAGATACGCAGTATTTT.